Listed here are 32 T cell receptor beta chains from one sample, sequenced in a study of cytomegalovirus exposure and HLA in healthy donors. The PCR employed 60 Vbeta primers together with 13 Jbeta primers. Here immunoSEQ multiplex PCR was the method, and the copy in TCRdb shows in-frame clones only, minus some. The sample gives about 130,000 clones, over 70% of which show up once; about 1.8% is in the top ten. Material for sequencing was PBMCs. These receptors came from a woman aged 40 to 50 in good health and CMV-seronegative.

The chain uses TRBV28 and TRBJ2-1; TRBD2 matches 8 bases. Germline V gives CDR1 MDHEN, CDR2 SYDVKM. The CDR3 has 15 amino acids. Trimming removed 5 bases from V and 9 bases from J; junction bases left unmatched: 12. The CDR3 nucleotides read TGTGCCAGCAGTCTCATCGGGACTAGATGGGGTGAGCAGTTCTTC. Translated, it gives CASSLIGTRWGEQFF.

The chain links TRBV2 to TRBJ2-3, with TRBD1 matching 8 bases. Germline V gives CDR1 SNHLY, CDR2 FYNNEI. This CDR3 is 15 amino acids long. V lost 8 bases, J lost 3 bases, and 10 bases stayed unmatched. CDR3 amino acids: CASSTEDRVTDTQYF. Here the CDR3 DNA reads TGTGCCAGCTCAACGGAGGACAGGGTTACAGATACGCAGTATTTT. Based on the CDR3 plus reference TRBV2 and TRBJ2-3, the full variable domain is EPEVTQTPSHQVTQMGQEVILRCVPISNHLYFYWYRQILGQKVEFLVSFYNNEISEKSEIFDDQFSVERPDGSNFTLKIRSTKLEDSAMYFCASSTEDRVTDTQYFGPGTRLTVL.

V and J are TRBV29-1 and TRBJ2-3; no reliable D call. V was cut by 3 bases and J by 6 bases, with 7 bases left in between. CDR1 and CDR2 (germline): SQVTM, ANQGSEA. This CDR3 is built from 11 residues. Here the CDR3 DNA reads TGCAGCGTTGAGAGGCAGGATACGCAGTATTTT. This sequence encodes CSVERQDTQYF.

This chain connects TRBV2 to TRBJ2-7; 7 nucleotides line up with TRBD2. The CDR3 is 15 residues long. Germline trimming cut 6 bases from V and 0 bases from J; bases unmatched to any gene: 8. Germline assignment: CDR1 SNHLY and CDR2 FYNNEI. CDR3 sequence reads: CASSSSGASSYEQYF. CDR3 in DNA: TGTGCCAGCAGCTCGAGCGGGGCTAGCTCCTACGAGCAGTACTTC.

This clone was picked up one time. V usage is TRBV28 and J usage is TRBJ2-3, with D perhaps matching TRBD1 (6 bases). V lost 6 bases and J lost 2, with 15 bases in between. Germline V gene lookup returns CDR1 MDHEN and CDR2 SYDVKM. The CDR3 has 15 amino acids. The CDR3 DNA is TGTGCCAGCAGCCCCCCGGACAGAGACACAGATACGCAGTATTTT. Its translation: CASSPPDRDTDTQYF.

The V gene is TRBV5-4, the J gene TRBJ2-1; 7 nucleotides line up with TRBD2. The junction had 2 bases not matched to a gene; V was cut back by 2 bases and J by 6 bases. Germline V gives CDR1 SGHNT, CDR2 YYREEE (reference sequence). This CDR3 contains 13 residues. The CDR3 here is CASSLRGSNEQFF. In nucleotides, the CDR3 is TGTGCCAGCAGCTTACGCGGGAGCAATGAGCAGTTCTTC.

CDR3 in amino acids: CASSPPFVSFHNPGQGITKNIQYF. The CDR3 DNA is TGTGCCAGCTCACCACCTTTTGTCTCTTTCCACAACCCGGGACAGGGAATTACCAAAAACATTCAGTACTTC. This chain links TRBV18 with TRBJ2-4; 9 bases are shared with TRBD1. The CDR3 totals 24 residues. Germline V gene sequence: CDR1 KGHSH, CDR2 LQKENI. V was pared by 0 bases and J by 2 bases, with 26 bases of the junction left unmatched.

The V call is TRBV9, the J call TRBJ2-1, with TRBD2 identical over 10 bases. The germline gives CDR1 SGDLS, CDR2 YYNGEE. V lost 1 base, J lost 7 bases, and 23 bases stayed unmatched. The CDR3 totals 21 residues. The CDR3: CASSVSARLAGVGARLNEQFF. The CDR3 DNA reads TGTGCCAGCAGCGTATCCGCTAGGCTAGCGGGAGTAGGGGCTAGGCTTAATGAGCAGTTCTTC.

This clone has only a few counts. As DNA, the CDR3 is TGTGCCAGCAGGTTTGGGACTAGCCGAACCGGGGAGCTGTTTTTT. It yields the protein CASRFGTSRTGELFF. This chain joins TRBV11-1 and TRBJ2-2, with TRBD2 matching over 9 bases. CDR1 and CDR2 from the germline V gene are SGHAT and FQDESV (reference sequence). The CDR3 consists of 15 residues. Trimming removed 6 bases from V and 5 bases from J; junction bases left unmatched: 7.

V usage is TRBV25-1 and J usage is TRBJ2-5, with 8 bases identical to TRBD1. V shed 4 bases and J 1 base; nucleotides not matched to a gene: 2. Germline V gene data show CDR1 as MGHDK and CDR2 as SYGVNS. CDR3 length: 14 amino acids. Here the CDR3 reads CASSAGTGQETQYF. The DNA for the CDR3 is TGTGCCAGCAGTGCGGGGACAGGCCAAGAGACCCAGTACTTC.

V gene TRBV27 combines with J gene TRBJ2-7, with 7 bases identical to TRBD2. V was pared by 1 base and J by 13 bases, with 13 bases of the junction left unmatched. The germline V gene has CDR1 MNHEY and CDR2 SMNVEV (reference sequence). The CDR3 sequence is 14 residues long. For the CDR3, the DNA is TGTGCCAGCAGTTTATGGGGAGGGGACCCGCTGTACTACTTC. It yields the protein CASSLWGGDPLYYF.

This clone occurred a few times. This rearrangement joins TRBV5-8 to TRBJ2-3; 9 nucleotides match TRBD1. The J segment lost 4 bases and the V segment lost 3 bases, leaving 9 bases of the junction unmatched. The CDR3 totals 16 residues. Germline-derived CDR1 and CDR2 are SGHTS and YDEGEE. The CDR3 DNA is TGTGCCAGCAGCTCTGGGACAGGGAAGTTGTCAGATACGCAGTATTTT. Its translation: CASSSGTGKLSDTQYF. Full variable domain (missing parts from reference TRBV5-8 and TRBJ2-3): EAGVTQSPTHLIKTRGQQATLRCSPISGHTSVYWYQQALGLGLQFLLWYDEGEERNRGNFPPRFSGRQFPNYSSELNVNALELEDSALYLCASSSGTGKLSDTQYFGPGTRLTVL.

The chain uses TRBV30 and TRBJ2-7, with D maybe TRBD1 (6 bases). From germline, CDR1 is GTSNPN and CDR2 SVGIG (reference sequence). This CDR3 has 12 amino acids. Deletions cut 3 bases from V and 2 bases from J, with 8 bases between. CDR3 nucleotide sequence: TGTGCCTGGAGGACAGGAGCCTACGAGCAGTACTTC. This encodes CAWRTGAYEQYF.

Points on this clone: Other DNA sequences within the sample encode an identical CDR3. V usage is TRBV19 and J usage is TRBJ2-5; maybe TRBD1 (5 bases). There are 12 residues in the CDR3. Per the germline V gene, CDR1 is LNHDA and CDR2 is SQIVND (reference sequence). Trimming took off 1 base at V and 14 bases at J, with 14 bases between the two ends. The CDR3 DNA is TGTGCCAGTAGTATAGGGCAGGGATCTGTCTACTTC. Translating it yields CASSIGQGSVYF.

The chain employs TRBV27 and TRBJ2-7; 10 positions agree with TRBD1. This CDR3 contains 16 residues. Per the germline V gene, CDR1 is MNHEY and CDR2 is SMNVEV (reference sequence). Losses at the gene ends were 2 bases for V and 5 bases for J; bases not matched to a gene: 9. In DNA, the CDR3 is TGTGCCAGCAGTTTACTAAGGACAGGGGGTCACCACGAGCAGTACTTC. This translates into CASSLLRTGGHHEQYF.

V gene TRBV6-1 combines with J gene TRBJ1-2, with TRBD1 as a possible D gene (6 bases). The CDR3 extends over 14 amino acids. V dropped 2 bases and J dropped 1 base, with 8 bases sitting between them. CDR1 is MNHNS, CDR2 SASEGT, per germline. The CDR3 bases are TGTGCCAGCAGTGAACCGGACAGTAACTATGGCTACACCTTC. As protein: CASSEPDSNYGYTF.

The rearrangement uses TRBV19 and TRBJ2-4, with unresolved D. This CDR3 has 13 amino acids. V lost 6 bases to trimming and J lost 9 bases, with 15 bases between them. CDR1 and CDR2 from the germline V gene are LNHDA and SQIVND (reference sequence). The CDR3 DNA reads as TGTGCCAGTAGCGTTAGCCTCGGAAGCATTCAGTACTTC. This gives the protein CASSVSLGSIQYF.

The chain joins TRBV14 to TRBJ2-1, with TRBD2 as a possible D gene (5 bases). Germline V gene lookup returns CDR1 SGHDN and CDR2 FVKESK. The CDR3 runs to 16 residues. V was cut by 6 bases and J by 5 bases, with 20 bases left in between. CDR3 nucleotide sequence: TGTGCCAGCAGTCCAATGATAAGCGGACGTCACAATGAGCAGTTCTTC. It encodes CASSPMISGRHNEQFF.

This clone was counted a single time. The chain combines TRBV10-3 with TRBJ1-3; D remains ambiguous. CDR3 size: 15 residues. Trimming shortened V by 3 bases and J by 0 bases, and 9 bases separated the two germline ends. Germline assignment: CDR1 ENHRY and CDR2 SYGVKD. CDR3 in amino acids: CAISEFLFSGNTIYF. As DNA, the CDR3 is TGTGCCATCAGTGAATTTCTATTCTCTGGAAACACCATATATTTT.

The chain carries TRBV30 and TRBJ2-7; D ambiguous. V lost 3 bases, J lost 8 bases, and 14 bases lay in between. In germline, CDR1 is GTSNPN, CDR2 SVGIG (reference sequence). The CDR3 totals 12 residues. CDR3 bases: TGTGCCTGGAGCGAGACACCCCTCCAGCAGTACTTC. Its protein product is CAWSETPLQQYF.

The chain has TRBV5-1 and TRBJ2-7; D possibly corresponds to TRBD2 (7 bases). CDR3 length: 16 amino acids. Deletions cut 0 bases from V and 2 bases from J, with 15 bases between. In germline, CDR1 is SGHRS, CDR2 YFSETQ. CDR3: CASSLEAAGAPYEQYF. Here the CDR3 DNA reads TGCGCCAGCAGCTTGGAGGCGGCGGGGGCTCCCTACGAGCAGTACTTC.

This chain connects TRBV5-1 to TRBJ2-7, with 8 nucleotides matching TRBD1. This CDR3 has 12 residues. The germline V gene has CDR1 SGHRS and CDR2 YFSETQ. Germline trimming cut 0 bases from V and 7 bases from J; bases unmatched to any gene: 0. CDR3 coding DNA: TGCGCCAGCAGCTTGGGGGACAGGGAGCAGTACTTC. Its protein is CASSLGDREQYF.

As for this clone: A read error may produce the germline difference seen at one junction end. The CDR3, as DNA: TGTGCCAGCAGCTTAAAACTCCTATCTGGGGCCAACGGCCTGACTTTC. Protein product: CASSLKLLSGANGLTF. The chain recombines TRBV11-2 with TRBJ2-6; possibly TRBD1 for D (5 bases). This CDR3 spans 16 amino acids. Per germline, CDR1 SGHAT and CDR2 FQNNGV.

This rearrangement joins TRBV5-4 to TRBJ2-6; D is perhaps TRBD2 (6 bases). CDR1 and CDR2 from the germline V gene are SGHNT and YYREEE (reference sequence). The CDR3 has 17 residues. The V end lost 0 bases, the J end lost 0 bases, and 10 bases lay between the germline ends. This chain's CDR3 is CASSLGGRFSGANVLTF. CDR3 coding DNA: TGTGCCAGCAGCTTGGGGGGGAGGTTCTCTGGGGCCAACGTCCTGACTTTC.

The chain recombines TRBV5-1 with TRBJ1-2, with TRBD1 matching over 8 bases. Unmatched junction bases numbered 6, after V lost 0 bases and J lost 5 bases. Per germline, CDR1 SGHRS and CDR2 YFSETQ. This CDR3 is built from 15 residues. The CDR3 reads CASSLGQGAHYGYTF. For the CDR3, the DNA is TGCGCCAGCAGCTTGGGGCAGGGGGCGCATTATGGCTACACCTTC.

Here the CDR3 reads CASSHRLAGSYEQYF. CDR3 nucleotide sequence: TGTGCCAGCAGCCACAGACTAGCGGGGTCTTACGAGCAGTACTTC. The V call is TRBV6-5, the J call TRBJ2-7, with 11 bases that match TRBD2. Looked up from germline, CDR1 is MNHEY and CDR2 is SVGAGI. The CDR3 totals 15 residues. After removal of 6 bases from V and 4 bases from J, the junction contained 8 bases not matched to a gene.

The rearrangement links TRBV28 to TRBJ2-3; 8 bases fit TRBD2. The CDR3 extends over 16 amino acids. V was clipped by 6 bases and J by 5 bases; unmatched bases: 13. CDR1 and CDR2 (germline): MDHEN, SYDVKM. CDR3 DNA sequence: TGTGCCAGCAGCAGACTAGCGCTGGTAAAGGGAGATACGCAGTATTTT. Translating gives CASSRLALVKGDTQYF.

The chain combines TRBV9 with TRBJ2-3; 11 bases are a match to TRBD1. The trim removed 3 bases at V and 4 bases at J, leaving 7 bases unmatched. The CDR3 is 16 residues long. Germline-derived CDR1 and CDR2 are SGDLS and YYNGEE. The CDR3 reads CASSDGQGARADTQYF. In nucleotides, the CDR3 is TGTGCCAGCAGCGACGGACAGGGGGCTAGGGCAGATACGCAGTATTTT.

The chain's CDR3 is CAWRGDRDTEAFF. The CDR3 region has the DNA TGTGCCTGGAGGGGAGACAGGGACACTGAAGCTTTCTTT. The rearrangement uses TRBV30 and TRBJ1-1; 7 bases map to TRBD1. Germline CDR1 reads GTSNPN; CDR2 reads SVGIG (reference sequence). The CDR3 has 13 residues. The V segment lost 3 bases and the J segment 3 bases; nucleotides outside the gene matches: 4.

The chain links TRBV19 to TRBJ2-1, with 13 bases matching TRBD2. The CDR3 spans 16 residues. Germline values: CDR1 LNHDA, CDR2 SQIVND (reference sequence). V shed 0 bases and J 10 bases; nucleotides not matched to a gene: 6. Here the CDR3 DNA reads TGTGCCAGTAGTATAGATCTGAGACTAGCGGGAGGCGAGCAGTTCTTC. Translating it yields CASSIDLRLAGGEQFF.

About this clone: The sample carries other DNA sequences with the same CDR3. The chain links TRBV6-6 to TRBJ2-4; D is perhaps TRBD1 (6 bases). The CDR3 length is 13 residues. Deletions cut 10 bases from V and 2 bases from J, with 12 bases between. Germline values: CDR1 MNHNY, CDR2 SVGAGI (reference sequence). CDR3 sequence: CATQQGTKNIQYF. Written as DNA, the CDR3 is TGTGCCACCCAACAGGGAACCAAAAACATTCAGTACTTC.

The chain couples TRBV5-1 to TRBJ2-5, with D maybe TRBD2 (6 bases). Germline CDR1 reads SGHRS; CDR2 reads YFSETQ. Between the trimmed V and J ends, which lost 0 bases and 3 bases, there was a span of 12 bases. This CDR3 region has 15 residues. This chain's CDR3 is CASSLANGGKETQYF. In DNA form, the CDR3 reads TGCGCCAGCAGCTTGGCCAATGGGGGGAAAGAGACCCAGTACTTC.